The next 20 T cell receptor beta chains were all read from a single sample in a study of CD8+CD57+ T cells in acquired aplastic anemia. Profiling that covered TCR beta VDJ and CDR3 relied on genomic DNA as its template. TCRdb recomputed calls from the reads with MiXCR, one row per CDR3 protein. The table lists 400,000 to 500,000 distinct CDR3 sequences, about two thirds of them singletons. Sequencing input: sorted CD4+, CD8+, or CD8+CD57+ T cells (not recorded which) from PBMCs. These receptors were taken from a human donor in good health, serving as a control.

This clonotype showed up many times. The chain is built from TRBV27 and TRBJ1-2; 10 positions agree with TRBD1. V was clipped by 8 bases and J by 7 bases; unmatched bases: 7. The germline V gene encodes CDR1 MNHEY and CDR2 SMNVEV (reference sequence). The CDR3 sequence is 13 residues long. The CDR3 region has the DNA TGTGCCAGCCGACCGGGACAGGGGTCTGGCTACACCTTC. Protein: CASRPGQGSGYTF.

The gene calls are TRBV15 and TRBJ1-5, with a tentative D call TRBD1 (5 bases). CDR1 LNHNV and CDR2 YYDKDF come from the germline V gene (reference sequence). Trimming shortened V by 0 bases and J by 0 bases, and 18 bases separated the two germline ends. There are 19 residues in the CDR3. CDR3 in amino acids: CATSRDMRAGGISNQPQHF. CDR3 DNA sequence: TGTGCCACCAGCAGAGATATGAGGGCGGGGGGGATTAGCAATCAGCCCCAGCATTTT.

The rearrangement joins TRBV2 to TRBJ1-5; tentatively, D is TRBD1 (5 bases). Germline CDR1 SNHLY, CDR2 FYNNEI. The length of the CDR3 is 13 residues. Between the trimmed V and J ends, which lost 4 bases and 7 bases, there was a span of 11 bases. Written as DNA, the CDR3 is TGTGCCAGCAGTGGTGGAGGACACCAGCCCCAGCATTTT. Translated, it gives CASSGGGHQPQHF.

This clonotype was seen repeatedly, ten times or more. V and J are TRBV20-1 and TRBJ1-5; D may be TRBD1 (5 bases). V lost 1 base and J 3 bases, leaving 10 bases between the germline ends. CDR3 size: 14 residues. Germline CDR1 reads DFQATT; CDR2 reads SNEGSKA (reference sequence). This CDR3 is CSARVGALNQPQHF. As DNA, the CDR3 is TGCAGTGCTAGAGTAGGGGCCCTCAATCAGCCCCAGCATTTT.

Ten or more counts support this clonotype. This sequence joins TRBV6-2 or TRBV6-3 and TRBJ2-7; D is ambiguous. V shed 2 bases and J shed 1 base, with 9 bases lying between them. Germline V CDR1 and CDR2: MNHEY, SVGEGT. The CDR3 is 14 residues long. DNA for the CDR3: TGTGCCAGCAGTTACGTGTCTGCATCCTACGAGCAGTACTTC. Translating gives CASSYVSASYEQYF.

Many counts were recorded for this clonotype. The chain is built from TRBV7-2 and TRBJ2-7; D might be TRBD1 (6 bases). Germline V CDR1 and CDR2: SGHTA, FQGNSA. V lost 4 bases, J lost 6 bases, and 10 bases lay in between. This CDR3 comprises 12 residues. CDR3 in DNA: TGTGCCAGCAGCTACGGACAGACCGAGCAGTACTTC. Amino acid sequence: CASSYGQTEQYF.

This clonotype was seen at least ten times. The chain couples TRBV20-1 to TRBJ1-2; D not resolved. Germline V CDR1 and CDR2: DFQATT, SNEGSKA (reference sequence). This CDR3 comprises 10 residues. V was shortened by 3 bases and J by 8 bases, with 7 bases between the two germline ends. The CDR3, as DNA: TGCAGTGCTAGTCTTCAGGGCTACACCTTC. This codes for CSASLQGYTF.

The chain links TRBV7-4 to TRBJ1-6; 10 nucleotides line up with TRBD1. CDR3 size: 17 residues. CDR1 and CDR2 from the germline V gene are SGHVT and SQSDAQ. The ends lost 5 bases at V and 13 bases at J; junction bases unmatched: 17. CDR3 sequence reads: CASSVGQGETRYFPLHF. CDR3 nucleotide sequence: TGTGCCAGCAGCGTAGGACAGGGGGAGACGAGGTACTTCCCCCTCCACTTT.

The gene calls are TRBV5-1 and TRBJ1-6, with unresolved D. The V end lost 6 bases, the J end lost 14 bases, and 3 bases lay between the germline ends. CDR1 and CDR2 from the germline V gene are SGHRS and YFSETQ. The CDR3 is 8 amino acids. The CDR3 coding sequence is TGCGCCAGCACCACCCTCCACTTT. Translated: CASTTLHF.

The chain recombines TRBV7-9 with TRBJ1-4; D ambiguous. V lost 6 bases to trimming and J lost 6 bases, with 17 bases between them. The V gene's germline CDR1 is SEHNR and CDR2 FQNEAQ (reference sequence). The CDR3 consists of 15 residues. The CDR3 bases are TGTGCCAGCAGTATCCGGGCGGGGAGTCATGAAAAACTGTTTTTT. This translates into CASSIRAGSHEKLFF.

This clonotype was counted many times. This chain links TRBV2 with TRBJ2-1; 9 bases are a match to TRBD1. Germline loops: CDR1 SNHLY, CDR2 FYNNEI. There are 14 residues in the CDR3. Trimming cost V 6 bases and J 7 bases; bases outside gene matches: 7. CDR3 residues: CASRAGQGRNEQFF. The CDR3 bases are TGTGCCAGCAGGGCCGGACAGGGGAGGAATGAGCAGTTCTTC.

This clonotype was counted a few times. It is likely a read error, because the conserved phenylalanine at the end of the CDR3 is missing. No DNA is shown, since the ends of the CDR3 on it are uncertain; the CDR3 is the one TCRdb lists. The CDR3 sequence is CASSLATGDNSPL. J is TRBJ1-2 and V is TRBV7-7; the table gives TRBD1 as D, unverified against the DNA. A total of 13 residues make up the CDR3, ends included. Germline V gives CDR1 SSHAT, CDR2 FNYEAQ (reference sequence).

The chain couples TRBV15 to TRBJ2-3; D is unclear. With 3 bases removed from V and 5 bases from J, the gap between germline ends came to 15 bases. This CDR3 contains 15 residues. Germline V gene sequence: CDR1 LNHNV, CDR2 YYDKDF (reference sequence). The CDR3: CATSSQTMGRDTQYF. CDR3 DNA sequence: TGTGCCACCAGCAGCCAGACGATGGGCAGAGATACGCAGTATTTT. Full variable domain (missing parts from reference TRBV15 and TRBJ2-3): DAMVIQNPRYQVTQFGKPVTLSCSQTLNHNVMYWYQQKSSQAPKLLFHYYDKDFNNEADTPDNFQSRRPNTSFCFLDIRSPGLGDTAMYLCATSSQTMGRDTQYFGPGTRLTVL.

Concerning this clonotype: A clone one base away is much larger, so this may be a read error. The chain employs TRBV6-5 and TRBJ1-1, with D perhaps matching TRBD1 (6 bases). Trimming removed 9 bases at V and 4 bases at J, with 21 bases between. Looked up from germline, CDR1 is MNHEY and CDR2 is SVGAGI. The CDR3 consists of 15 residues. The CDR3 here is CARRPGGGRGTEAFF. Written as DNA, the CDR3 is TGTGCCAGGAGGCCGGGAGGGGGGCGAGGCACTGAAGCTTTCTTT.

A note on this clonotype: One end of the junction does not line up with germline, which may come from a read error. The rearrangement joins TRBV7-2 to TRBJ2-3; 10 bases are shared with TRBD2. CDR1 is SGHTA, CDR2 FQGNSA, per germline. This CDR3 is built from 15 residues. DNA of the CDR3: TGTGCCAGCAGCGTAGCTAGCGGGGGAGCTGATACGCAGTATTTT. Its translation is CASSVASGGADTQYF.

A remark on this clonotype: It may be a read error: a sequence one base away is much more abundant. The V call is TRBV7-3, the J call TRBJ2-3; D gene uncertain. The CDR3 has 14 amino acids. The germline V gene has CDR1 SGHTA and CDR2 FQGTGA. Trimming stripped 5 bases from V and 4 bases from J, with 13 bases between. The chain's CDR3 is CASSPDLRPDTQYF. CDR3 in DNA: TGTGCCAGCAGCCCGGATTTGAGACCAGATACGCAGTATTTT.

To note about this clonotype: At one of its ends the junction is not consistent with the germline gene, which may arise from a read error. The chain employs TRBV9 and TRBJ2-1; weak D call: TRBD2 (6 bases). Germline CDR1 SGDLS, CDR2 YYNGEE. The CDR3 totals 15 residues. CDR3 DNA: TGTGCCAGCAGCAAAGAATGGGCGGGGTACAAAGAGCAGTTCTTC. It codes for CASSKEWAGYKEQFF.

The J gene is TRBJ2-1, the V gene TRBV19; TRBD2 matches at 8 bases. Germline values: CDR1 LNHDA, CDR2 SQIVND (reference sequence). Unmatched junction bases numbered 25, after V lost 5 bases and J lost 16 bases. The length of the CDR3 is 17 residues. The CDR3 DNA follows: TGTGCCAGTAGTTTAGGTCGGGGGGGTGAAGCTTTCTATGAACAATTCTTC. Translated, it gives CASSLGRGGEAFYEQFF.

CDR3 in amino acids: CASSFEGQPYNEQFF. The DNA for the CDR3 is TGCGCCAGCAGCTTTGAGGGACAGCCCTACAATGAGCAGTTCTTC. J is TRBJ2-1 and V is TRBV5-1; TRBD1 matches at 7 bases. The V gene end was trimmed by 2 bases and the J gene end by 2 bases; junction bases not matched to a gene: 4. CDR3 length: 15 amino acids. The germline V gene has CDR1 SGHRS and CDR2 YFSETQ.

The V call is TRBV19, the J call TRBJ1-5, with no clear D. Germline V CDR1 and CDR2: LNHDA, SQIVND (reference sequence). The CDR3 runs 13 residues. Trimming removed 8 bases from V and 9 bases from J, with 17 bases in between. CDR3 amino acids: CASRRWQGGPQHF. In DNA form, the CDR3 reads TGTGCCAGTCGCCGTTGGCAAGGCGGGCCCCAGCATTTT.